The rows below give T cell receptor beta chains drawn from one sample of a study of blood T cell repertoires in COVID-19. The assay was immunoSEQ multiplex PCR, and TCRdb's table has in-frame clones only and misses some. The sample yields 200,000 to 250,000 clones, 80% seen once. The specimen sequenced was peripheral blood. All receptors derive from a human donor in a cohort sampled during active COVID-19. Both conserved end residues are part of each CDR3. The order of the fields is J gene, clone size, D gene, V gene, CDR3 length, CDR3 protein, CDR3 DNA. The D gene is left open where the match is weak. Some rows have no size entry. The others give once, few or many, or a class for an expanded clone.

J gene: TRBJ1-2; clone size: NA; D gene: NA; V gene: TRBV6-1; CDR3 length: 13; CDR3 protein: CASSDDRNYGYTF; CDR3 DNA: TGTGCCAGCAGTGATGACAGGAACTATGGCTACACCTTC
J gene: TRBJ1-1; clone size: NA; D gene: TRBD1; V gene: TRBV28; CDR3 length: 14; CDR3 protein: CASSSGQGDTEAFF; CDR3 DNA: TGTGCCAGCAGTTCGGGACAGGGTGATACTGAAGCTTTCTTT
J gene: TRBJ2-1; clone size: once; D gene: TRBD2; V gene: TRBV3-1/TRBV3-2; CDR3 length: 17; CDR3 protein: CASSQYGTSASYNEQFF; CDR3 DNA: TGTGCCAGCAGCCAATACGGGACTAGCGCCTCCTACAATGAGCAGTTCTTC
J gene: TRBJ2-5; clone size: NA; D gene: TRBD2; V gene: TRBV7-2; CDR3 length: 14; CDR3 protein: CASSIPGLAGTQYF; CDR3 DNA: TGTGCCAGCAGCATCCCGGGACTAGCGGGGACCCAGTACTTC
J gene: TRBJ1-5; clone size: few; D gene: NA; V gene: TRBV5-5; CDR3 length: 15; CDR3 protein: CASSPRDTYPLSQHF; CDR3 DNA: TGTGCCAGCAGCCCTCGGGACACTTACCCCCTGTCCCAGCATTTT
J gene: TRBJ2-2; clone size: NA; D gene: TRBD1; V gene: TRBV5-1; CDR3 length: 14; CDR3 protein: CATNDRGPTGELFF; CDR3 DNA: TGCGCCACCAACGACAGGGGGCCCACCGGGGAGCTGTTTTTT
J gene: TRBJ2-3; clone size: NA; D gene: NA; V gene: TRBV9; CDR3 length: 15; CDR3 protein: CASSVAGGGVIAQYF; CDR3 DNA: TGTGCCAGCAGCGTAGCGGGGGGCGGGGTGATTGCGCAGTATTTT
J gene: TRBJ1-4; clone size: NA; D gene: NA; V gene: TRBV6-5; CDR3 length: 14; CDR3 protein: CATEDRLIREKLFF; CDR3 DNA: TGTGCCACCGAAGACAGGCTAATTCGTGAAAAACTGTTTTTT
J gene: TRBJ1-2; clone size: NA; D gene: NA; V gene: TRBV28; CDR3 length: 16; CDR3 protein: CASTPVQGRTLWGYTF; CDR3 DNA: TGTGCCAGCACCCCGGTTCAGGGCAGGACCCTCTGGGGCTACACCTTC
J gene: TRBJ2-2; clone size: NA; D gene: NA; V gene: TRBV7-3; CDR3 length: 16; CDR3 protein: CASSSRGGVGTGELFF; CDR3 DNA: TGTGCCAGCAGCTCTAGGGGCGGGGTAGGCACCGGGGAGCTGTTTTTT
J gene: TRBJ2-7; clone size: NA; D gene: NA; V gene: TRBV15; CDR3 length: 15; CDR3 protein: CATSRVSSGISEQYF; CDR3 DNA: TGTGCCACCAGCAGAGTCTCATCCGGGATCAGCGAGCAGTACTTC
J gene: TRBJ2-2; clone size: NA; D gene: NA; V gene: TRBV5-1; CDR3 length: 12; CDR3 protein: CASSNTGIELFF; CDR3 DNA: TGCGCCAGCAGCAACACGGGGATAGAGCTGTTTTTT
J gene: TRBJ2-1; clone size: NA; D gene: TRBD2; V gene: TRBV7-2; CDR3 length: 15; CDR3 protein: CASSPSGNDYNEQFF; CDR3 DNA: TGTGCCAGCAGCCCTAGCGGGAACGACTACAATGAGCAGTTCTTC
J gene: TRBJ2-6; clone size: NA; D gene: TRBD2; V gene: TRBV28; CDR3 length: 18; CDR3 protein: CASRDSAGGGAGANVLTF; CDR3 DNA: TGTGCCAGCAGGGACTCCGCCGGTGGGGGGGCTGGGGCCAACGTCCTGACTTTC
J gene: TRBJ2-5; clone size: NA; D gene: TRBD2; V gene: TRBV6-5; CDR3 length: 16; CDR3 protein: CASSYLSGGVQETQYF; CDR3 DNA: TGTGCCAGCAGTTACCTAAGCGGGGGGGTCCAAGAGACCCAGTACTTC
J gene: TRBJ2-5; clone size: NA; D gene: TRBD1; V gene: TRBV4-2; CDR3 length: 18; CDR3 protein: CASSQRPAGQGVQETQYF; CDR3 DNA: TGTGCCAGCAGCCAACGACCTGCAGGACAGGGGGTACAAGAGACCCAGTACTTC
J gene: TRBJ2-3; clone size: NA; D gene: TRBD2; V gene: TRBV29-1; CDR3 length: 13; CDR3 protein: CSVGAGGGDTQYF; CDR3 DNA: TGCAGCGTTGGAGCGGGAGGTGGAGATACGCAGTATTTT